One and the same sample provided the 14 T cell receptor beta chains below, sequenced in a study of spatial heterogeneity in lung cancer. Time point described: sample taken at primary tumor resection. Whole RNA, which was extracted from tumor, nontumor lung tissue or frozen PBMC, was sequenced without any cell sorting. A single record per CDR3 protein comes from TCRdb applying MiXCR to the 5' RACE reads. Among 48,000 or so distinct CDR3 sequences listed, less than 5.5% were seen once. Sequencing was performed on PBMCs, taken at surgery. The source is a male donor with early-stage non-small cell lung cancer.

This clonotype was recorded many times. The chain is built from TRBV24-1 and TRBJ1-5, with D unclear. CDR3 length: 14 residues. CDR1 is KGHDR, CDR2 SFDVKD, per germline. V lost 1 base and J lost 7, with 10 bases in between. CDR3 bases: TGTGCCACCAGTGATTTCTCGGTGCCCCAGCCCCAGCATTTT. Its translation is CATSDFSVPQPQHF.

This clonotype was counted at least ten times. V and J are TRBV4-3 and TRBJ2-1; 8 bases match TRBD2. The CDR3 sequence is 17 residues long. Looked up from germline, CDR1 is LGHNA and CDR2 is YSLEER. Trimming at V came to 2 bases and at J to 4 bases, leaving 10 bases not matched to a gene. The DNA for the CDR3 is TGCGCCAGCAGCCAATCCAGACTAGCGCAGGGATACAATGAGCAGTTCTTC. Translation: CASSQSRLAQGYNEQFF.

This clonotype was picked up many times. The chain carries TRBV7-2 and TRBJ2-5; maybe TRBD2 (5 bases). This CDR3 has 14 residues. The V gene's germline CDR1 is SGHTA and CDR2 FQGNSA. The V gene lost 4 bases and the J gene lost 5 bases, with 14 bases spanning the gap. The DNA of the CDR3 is TGTGCCAGCAGCTCGAGGGCTAGGGCGGAGACCCAGTACTTC. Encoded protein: CASSSRARAETQYF.

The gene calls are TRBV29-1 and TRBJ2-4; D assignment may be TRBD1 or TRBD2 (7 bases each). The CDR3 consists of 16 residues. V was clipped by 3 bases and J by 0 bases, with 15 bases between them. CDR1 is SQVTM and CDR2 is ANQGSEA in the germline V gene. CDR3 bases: TGCAGCGTTGAGGGAGGGACAGAGTTAGCCAAAAACATTCAGTACTTC. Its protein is CSVEGGTELAKNIQYF.

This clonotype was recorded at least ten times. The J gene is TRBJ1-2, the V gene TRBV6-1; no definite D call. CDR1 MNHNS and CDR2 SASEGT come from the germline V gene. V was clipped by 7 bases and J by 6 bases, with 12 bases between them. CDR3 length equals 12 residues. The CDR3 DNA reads TGTGCCAGCAAATCGACGGGGAATGGCTACACCTTC. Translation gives CASKSTGNGYTF.

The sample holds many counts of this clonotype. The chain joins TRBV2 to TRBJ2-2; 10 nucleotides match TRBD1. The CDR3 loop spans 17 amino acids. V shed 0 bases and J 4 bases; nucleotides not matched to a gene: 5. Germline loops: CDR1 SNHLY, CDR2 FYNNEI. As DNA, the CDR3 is TGTGCCAGCAGTGAAGCCGTGGGACAGGGGCTCACCGGGGAGCTGTTTTTT. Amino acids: CASSEAVGQGLTGELFF.

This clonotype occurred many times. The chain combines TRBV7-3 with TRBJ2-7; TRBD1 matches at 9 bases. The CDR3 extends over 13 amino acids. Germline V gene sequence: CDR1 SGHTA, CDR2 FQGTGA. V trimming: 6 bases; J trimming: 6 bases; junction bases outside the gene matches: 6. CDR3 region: CASSPGQGSEQYF. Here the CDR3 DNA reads TGTGCCAGCAGTCCGGGACAGGGCAGCGAGCAGTACTTC.

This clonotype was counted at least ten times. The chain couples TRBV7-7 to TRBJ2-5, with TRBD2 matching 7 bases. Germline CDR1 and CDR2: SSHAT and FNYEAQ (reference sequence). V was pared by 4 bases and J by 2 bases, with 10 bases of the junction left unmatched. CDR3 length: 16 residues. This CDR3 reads CASSSGGGAGQETQYF. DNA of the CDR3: TGTGCCAGCAGCTCCGGGGGAGGGGCTGGACAAGAGACCCAGTACTTC. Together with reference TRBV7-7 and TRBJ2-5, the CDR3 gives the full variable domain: GAGVSQSPRYKVTKRGQDVTLRCDPISSHATLYWYQQALGQGPEFLTYFNYEAQPDKSGLPSDRFSAERPEGSISTLTIQRTEQRDSAMYRCASSSGGGAGQETQYFGPGTRLLVL.

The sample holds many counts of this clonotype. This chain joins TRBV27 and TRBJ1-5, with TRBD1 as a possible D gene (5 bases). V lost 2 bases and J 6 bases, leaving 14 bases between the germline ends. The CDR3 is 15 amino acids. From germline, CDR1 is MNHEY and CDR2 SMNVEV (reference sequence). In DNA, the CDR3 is TGTGCCAGCAGTTTAGGGGACGGTCCTAGTCAGCCCCAGCATTTT. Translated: CASSLGDGPSQPQHF.

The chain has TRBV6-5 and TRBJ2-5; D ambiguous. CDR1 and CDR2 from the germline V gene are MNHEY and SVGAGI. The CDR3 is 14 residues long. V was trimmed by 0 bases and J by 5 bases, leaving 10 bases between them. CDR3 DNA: TGTGCCAGCAGTTACTCGCAATATGGGGAGACCCAGTACTTC. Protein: CASSYSQYGETQYF.

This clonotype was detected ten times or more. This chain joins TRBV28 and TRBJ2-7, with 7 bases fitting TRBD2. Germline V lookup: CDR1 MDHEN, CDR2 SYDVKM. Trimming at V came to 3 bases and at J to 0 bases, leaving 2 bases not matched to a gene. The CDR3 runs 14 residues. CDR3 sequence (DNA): TGTGCCAGCAGTTTCGCGGGGGACTCCTACGAGCAGTACTTC. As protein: CASSFAGDSYEQYF.

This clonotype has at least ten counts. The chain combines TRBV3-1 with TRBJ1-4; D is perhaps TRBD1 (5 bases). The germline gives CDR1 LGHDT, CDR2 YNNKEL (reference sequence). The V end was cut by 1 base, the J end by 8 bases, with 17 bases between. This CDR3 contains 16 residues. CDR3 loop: CASSQVYLGEDEKLFF. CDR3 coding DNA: TGTGCCAGCAGCCAAGTTTATTTAGGGGAGGACGAAAAACTGTTTTTT.

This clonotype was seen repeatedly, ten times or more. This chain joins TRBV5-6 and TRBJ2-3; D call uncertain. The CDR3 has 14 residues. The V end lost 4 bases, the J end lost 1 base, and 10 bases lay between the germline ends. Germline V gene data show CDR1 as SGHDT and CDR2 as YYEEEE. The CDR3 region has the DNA TGTGCCAGCAGCCTCCCTCCAGGCACAGATACGCAGTATTTT. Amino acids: CASSLPPGTDTQYF.

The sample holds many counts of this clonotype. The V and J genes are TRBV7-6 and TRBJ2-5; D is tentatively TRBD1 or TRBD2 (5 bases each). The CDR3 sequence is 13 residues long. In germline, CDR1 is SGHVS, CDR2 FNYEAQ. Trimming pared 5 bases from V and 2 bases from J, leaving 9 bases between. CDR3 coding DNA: TGTGCCAGCAGCGGGACGCTACAAGAGACCCAGTACTTC. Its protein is CASSGTLQETQYF.